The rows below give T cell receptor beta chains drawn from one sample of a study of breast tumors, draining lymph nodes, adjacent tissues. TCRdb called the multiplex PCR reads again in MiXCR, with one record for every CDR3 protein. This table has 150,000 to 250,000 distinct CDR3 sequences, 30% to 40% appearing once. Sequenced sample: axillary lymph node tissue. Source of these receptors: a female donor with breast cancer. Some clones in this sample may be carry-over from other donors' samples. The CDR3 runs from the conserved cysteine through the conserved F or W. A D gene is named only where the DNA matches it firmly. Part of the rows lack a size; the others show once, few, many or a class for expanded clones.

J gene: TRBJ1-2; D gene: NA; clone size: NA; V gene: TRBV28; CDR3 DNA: TGTGCCAGCAGTTTTACAGGTCTTAACTATGGCTACACCTTC; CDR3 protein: CASSFTGLNYGYTF
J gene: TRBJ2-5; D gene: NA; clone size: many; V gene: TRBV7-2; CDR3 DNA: TGTGCCAGCAGCGCCGACAGGTTTCGGGAGACCCAGTACTTC; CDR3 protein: CASSADRFRETQYF
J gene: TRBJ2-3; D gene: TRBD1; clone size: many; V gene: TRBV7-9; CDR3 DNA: TGTGCCAGCAGTACCGAGGACAGGGCTACAGATACGCAGTATTTT; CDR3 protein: CASSTEDRATDTQYF
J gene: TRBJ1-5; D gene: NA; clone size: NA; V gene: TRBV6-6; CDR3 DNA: TGTGCCAGCAGTCACTCGTCAGGGATGAGCAATCAGCCCCAGCATTTT; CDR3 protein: CASSHSSGMSNQPQHF
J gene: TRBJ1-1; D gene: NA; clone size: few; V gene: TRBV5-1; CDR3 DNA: TGCGCCAGCAGCTTTGAGGGGGGGAACACTGAAGCTTTCTTT; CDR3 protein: CASSFEGGNTEAFF
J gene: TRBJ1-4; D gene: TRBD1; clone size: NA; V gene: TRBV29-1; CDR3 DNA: TGCAGCTTGGGAGGGACAGGGGAGACCTATAATGAAAAACTGTTTTTT; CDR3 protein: CSLGGTGETYNEKLFF
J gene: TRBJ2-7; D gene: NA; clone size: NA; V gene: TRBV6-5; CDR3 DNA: TGTGCCAGCAGTCACTCCCAGAAGGGCTACGAGCAGTACTTC; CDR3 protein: CASSHSQKGYEQYF
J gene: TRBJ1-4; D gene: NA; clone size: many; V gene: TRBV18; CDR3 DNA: TGTGCCAGCTCACCAACTCAGGGAAGGAATGAAAAACTGTTTTTT; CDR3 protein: CASSPTQGRNEKLFF
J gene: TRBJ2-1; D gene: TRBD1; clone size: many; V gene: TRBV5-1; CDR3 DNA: TGCGCCAGCAGCGGAGGGACAGGGGCCTTCAATGAGCAGTTCTTC; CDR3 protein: CASSGGTGAFNEQFF
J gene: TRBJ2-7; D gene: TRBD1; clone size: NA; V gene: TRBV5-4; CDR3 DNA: TGTGCCAGCAGCTTGGGAGGGACAGGGTTCTTC; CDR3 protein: CASSLGGTGFF
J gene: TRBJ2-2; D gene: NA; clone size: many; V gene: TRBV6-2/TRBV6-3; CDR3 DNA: TGTGCCAGCAGTTTGCAGGGCTGGGGGGAGCTGTTTTTT; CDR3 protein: CASSLQGWGELFF
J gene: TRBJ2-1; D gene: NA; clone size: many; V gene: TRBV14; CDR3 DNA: TGTGCCAGCAGCCACCCAGCGAACTCCTACAATGAGCAGTTCTTC; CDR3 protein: CASSHPANSYNEQFF
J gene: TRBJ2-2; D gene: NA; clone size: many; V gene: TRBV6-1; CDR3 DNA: TGTGCCAGCCAAGGGGCGGACACCGGGGAGCTGTTTTTT; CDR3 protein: CASQGADTGELFF
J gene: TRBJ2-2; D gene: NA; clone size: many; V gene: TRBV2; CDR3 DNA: TGTGCCAGCAGTGTCATCCGATCCACCGGGGAGCTGTTTTTT; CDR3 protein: CASSVIRSTGELFF
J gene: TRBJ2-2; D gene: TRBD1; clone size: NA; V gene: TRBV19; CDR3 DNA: TGTGCCACCCGGACAGGGAGGACCGGGGAGCTGTTTTTT; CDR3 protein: CATRTGRTGELFF
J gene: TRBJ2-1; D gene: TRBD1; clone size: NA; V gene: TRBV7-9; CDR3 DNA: TGTGCCAGCGCCTACGAGTCACAGGGGAACACTCCTACTACGAGTGAGCAGTTCTTC; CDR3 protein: CASAYESQGNTPTTSEQFF
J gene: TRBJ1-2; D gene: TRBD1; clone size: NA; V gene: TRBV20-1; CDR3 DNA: TGCAGTGCGTGGGACAGGGGAGTGGGCTACACCTTC; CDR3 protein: CSAWDRGVGYTF